Here is one T cell receptor beta chain with its context. This entry comes from a study of cytomegalovirus exposure and HLA in healthy donors. This PCR relied on a set of 60 Vbeta primers and 13 Jbeta primers. Clones were sequenced by immunoSEQ multiplex PCR, and TCRdb holds only the in-frame ones, with some missing. Here the sample spans approximately 110,000 clones, around 80% being singletons. The CDR3 loop spans 14 amino acids. Per the germline V gene, CDR1 is SNHLY and CDR2 is FYNNEI. Trimming at V came to 6 bases and at J to 8 bases, leaving 9 bases not matched to a gene. This TCR was recovered from a man in his fifties in good health and CMV-seronegative. The genes are TRBV2 and TRBJ1-4; the match to TRBD1 covers 7 bases. The material sequenced was PBMCs. Written as DNA, the CDR3 is TGTGCCAGCAGGGATACAGGGGTGGGAGAAAAACTGTTTTTT. This encodes CASRDTGVGEKLFF.